The rows below give T cell receptor beta chains drawn from one sample of a study of blood T cell repertoires in COVID-19. Sequenced by immunoSEQ multiplex PCR; TCRdb stores in-frame clones only, minus some. Counted here are about 230,000 clones, over 85% occurring once; the ten biggest clones make up 3.5% to 4%. The sequencing sample was made of PBMCs or T cells enriched from blood (not recorded which). Every receptor here comes from a woman aged 25 to 39 with acute COVID-19. Both conserved end residues are part of each CDR3. Fields, in order: clone size, J gene, D gene, V gene, CDR3 protein, CDR3 DNA. The D gene is left open where the match is weak. Where a row states a size, it is once, few, many or the class of an expanded clone; other rows omit it.

>NA|TRBJ1-5|TRBD1|TRBV18
CASSPTGAVQPQHF
TGTGCCAGCTCACCGACAGGGGCGGTCCAGCCCCAGCATTTT
>NA|TRBJ2-7|TRBD2|TRBV5-1
CASSREAAYEQYF
TGCGCCAGCAGCCGGGAGGCAGCCTACGAGCAGTACTTC
>once|TRBJ1-6|NA|TRBV19
CATSWTTGNNSPLHF
TGTGCCACCTCCTGGACGACAGGAAATAATTCACCCCTCCACTTT
>NA|TRBJ1-2|NA|TRBV5-4
CASSLTSRRNYGYTF
TGTGCCAGCAGCTTGACTTCTCGGCGGAACTATGGCTACACCTTC
>NA|TRBJ1-3|TRBD1|TRBV14
CASSRDREGNTIYF
TGTGCCAGCAGCCGTGACAGGGAGGGAAACACCATATATTTT
>NA|TRBJ2-7|TRBD1|TRBV4-3
CASSQETGPYYEQYF
TGCGCCAGCAGCCAGGAGACAGGGCCTTATTACGAGCAGTACTTC
>NA|TRBJ2-1|TRBD1|TRBV7-2
CASSLERQGARNEQFF
TGTGCCAGCAGCTTAGAGAGACAGGGGGCTCGAAATGAGCAGTTCTTC
>NA|TRBJ2-3|TRBD2|TRBV5-1
CASSLIAGGLTDTQYF
TGCGCCAGCAGCCTTATAGCGGGGGGTCTCACAGATACGCAGTATTTT
>few|TRBJ2-2|NA|TRBV15
CATSRGQAGENGELFF
TGTGCCACCAGCAGAGGACAGGCGGGGGAGAACGGGGAGCTGTTTTTT
>NA|TRBJ2-7|NA|TRBV7-9
CASSAGTLSYEQYF
TGTGCCAGCAGCGCCGGGACACTCTCCTACGAGCAGTACTTC
>NA|TRBJ1-3|TRBD1|TRBV5-1
CASSITGGLAGNTIYF
TGCGCCAGCAGCATAACAGGGGGCTTAGCTGGAAACACCATATATTTT
>NA|TRBJ2-5|NA|TRBV18
CASSPRGGAESETQYF
TGTGCCAGCTCACCACGAGGGGGGGCTGAGTCCGAGACCCAGTACTTC
>NA|TRBJ2-3|NA|TRBV2
CASLRSTDTQYF
TGTGCCAGCCTGCGAAGCACAGATACGCAGTATTTT
>NA|TRBJ2-6|NA|TRBV30
CAWSRSLSGANVLTF
TGTGCCTGGAGTCGGAGCCTCTCTGGGGCCAACGTCCTGACTTTC
>NA|TRBJ2-7|NA|TRBV28
CASSLRGFLSYEQYF
TGTGCCAGCAGTTTGCGGGGATTCCTATCCTACGAGCAGTACTTC
>NA|TRBJ2-1|TRBD2|TRBV24-1
CATSDASGSYNEQFF
TGTGCCACCAGTGATGCTAGCGGGTCCTACAATGAGCAGTTCTTC
>NA|TRBJ2-1|NA|TRBV2
CASSDGRSSYNEQFF
TGTGCCAGCAGTGATGGGAGGAGCTCCTACAATGAGCAGTTCTTC
>once|TRBJ2-2|TRBD2|TRBV12-5
CASGSHYGLAGGANTGELFF
TGTGCTAGTGGTTCCCACTACGGACTAGCGGGGGGAGCGAACACCGGGGAGCTGTTTTTT
>NA|TRBJ1-1|TRBD1|TRBV7-6
CASSLVGGETEAFF
TGTGCCAGCAGCTTAGTAGGGGGCGAAACTGAAGCTTTCTTT
>NA|TRBJ1-2|NA|TRBV25-1
CASSVETNYGYTF
TGTGCCAGCAGTGTCGAGACTAACTATGGCTACACCTTC
>once|TRBJ1-6|TRBD1|TRBV5-6
CASSRRTGGITYNSPLHF
TGTGCCAGCAGCCGAAGGACAGGGGGCATCACCTATAATTCACCCCTCCACTTT
>NA|TRBJ1-5|TRBD1|TRBV5-4
CASSFRTGVNQPQHF
TGTGCCAGCAGCTTTAGGACAGGGGTAAATCAGCCCCAGCATTTT
>NA|TRBJ2-1|NA|TRBV3-1/TRBV3-2
CASSRTSRSYNEQFF
TGTGCCAGCAGCCGTACTTCGAGGTCCTACAATGAGCAGTTCTTC
>NA|TRBJ2-3|TRBD2|TRBV11-2
CASSLVQRGLDTQYF
TGTGCCAGCAGCTTAGTCCAGCGGGGGTTAGATACGCAGTATTTT
>NA|TRBJ2-2|TRBD1|TRBV27
CASSPWDRAGGELFF
TGTGCCAGCAGTCCATGGGACAGGGCTGGCGGGGAGCTGTTTTTT
>NA|TRBJ2-7|NA|TRBV14
CASSQFAGTLSYEQYF
TGTGCCAGCAGCCAATTCGCCGGGACACTTTCCTACGAGCAGTACTTC
>few|TRBJ1-2|NA|TRBV14
CASSQVAGGANGYTF
TGTGCCAGCAGCCAAGTGGCTGGGGGGGCGAATGGCTACACCTTC
>NA|TRBJ1-1|NA|TRBV24-1
CATSDQGFTEAFF
TGTGCCACCAGTGATCAGGGTTTCACTGAAGCTTTCTTT
>NA|TRBJ2-3|TRBD2|TRBV4-3
CASSQDRGTSADTQYF
TGCGCCAGCAGCCAAGATCGGGGGACTAGCGCAGATACGCAGTATTTT
>once|TRBJ2-1|TRBD2|TRBV7-7
CASSPSTSGGSSYNEQFF
TGTGCCAGCAGCCCCTCGACTAGCGGGGGTAGCTCCTACAATGAGCAGTTCTTC